One T cell receptor beta chain is described in this entry. Its antigen remains unknown. The sample belongs to a study of T cell responses to AZD1222 COVID-19 vaccine. General study points: Clonal diversity was possibly underestimated, and white British individuals and females predominated among donors. Researchers report vaccine-associated CD4 TCRs spanning spike, with dominance at 160-218 and 743-854.

V was clipped by 0 bases and J by 2 bases, with 13 bases between them. Germline V CDR1 and CDR2: LNHNV, YYDKDF (reference sequence). CDR3 length equals 17 residues. Repertoires were generated with immunoSEQ multiplex PCR, while TCRdb's copy carries only in-frame clones and drops some. This table holds more than 85,000 clones, around nine tenths found once. This rearrangement joins TRBV15 to TRBJ2-2; D possibly corresponds to TRBD2 (5 bases). Sequencing was performed on peripheral blood, taken on day 0 of AZD1222 vaccination. The clonotype was recovered from an adult in good health. The CDR3 spells CATSRDRFSGNTGELFF. For the CDR3, the DNA is TGTGCCACCAGCAGAGACCGGTTCAGCGGAAACACCGGGGAGCTGTTTTTT.